The next 2 T cell receptor beta chains were all read from a single sample in a study of T cell changes during pregnancy in multiple sclerosis. Repertoires were generated with immunoSEQ multiplex PCR, while TCRdb's copy carries only in-frame clones and drops some. The top ten clones hold about 5.8% of a sample with about 59,000 clones, around 90% of them seen once. This material consisted of peripheral blood, taken in the third trimester of pregnancy. All receptors derive from a female donor in good health, enrolled as a control in a pregnancy study.

This clone turned up a few times. The CDR3 sequence: CSVYRVGGTPEAFF. CDR3 bases: TGCAGCGTTTACAGGGTGGGAGGGACCCCTGAAGCTTTCTTT. The rearrangement joins TRBV29-1 to TRBJ1-1, with a possible D match to TRBD1 (6 bases). This CDR3 contains 14 residues. Germline V gene sequence: CDR1 SQVTM, CDR2 ANQGSEA. V was shortened by 5 bases and J by 6 bases, with 19 bases between the two germline ends.

This chain uses TRBV30 with TRBJ1-5; D possibly corresponds to TRBD1 (5 bases). V lost 2 bases and J 11 bases, leaving 16 bases between the germline ends. The CDR3 contains 13 residues. The germline gives CDR1 GTSNPN, CDR2 SVGIG (reference sequence). The CDR3 DNA follows: TGTGCCTGGAGTAGACAGACACAAGGGGCCCAGCATTTT. This encodes CAWSRQTQGAQHF.